This entry concerns a single TCR beta chain. Its antigen is undetermined. This entry is derived from a study of cytomegalovirus exposure and HLA in healthy donors. Study-wide results and limits: The study carried out a later analysis of TCR beta sequences. It associated 15,000 to 20,000 of them with specific HLA alleles at a false discovery rate of 0.05. TRBV6-2, TRBV6-3 and other indistinguishable V segments were excluded. Researchers reported in a later analysis that a missense DCLRE1C variant was tied to TCR beta V- and J-gene trimming.

The CDR3 sequence is 18 residues long. Germline assignment: CDR1 SGDLS and CDR2 YYNGEE. V shed 0 bases and J 6 bases; nucleotides not matched to a gene: 15. PCR primers comprised 60 Vbeta and 13 Jbeta primers. Data came from immunoSEQ multiplex PCR; TCRdb stores just in-frame clones and leaves some out. The table lists 30,000 to 35,000 clones. This clonotype was obtained from a woman between 35 and 50 years old in good health and CMV-seropositive. The sequenced material came from PBMCs. The rearrangement links TRBV9 to TRBJ2-7; the match to TRBD2 covers 10 bases. The CDR3 DNA sequence: TGTGCCAGCAGCGTAGCTAGTGTTTGGACTAGCGGAGGAAGCGAGCAGTACTTC. It codes for CASSVASVWTSGGSEQYF.